The clone carrying this TCR beta chain has more than one count but fewer than ten. This sample was included in a study of T-cell memory formation after mild COVID-19. The CDR3 loop spans 14 amino acids. Trimming took off 5 bases at V and 1 base at J, with 11 bases between the two ends. TCRdb redid the calling of the 5' RACE reads with MiXCR, one entry per CDR3 protein. The repertoire includes about 320,000 distinct CDR3 sequences, 13% to 15% of them detected once, and about 21% sits in the top ten. Sequencing input: PBMCs or a T cell subset sorted from them (not recorded which). The V gene is TRBV12-3 or TRBV12-4, the J gene TRBJ1-1, with D unclear. The origin of this receptor is a man aged 18 to 29 who had mild COVID-19 (a few samples of this study predate the infection). Cell type and time point are not known. The CDR3 is CASSLYTRNTEAFF. As DNA, the CDR3 is TGTGCCAGCAGTCTATACACCCGGAACACTGAAGCTTTCTTT.